Listed here are 16 T cell receptor beta chains from one sample, sequenced in a study of T-cell reconstitution after alpha-beta-depleted transplantation in children. Unique molecular identifiers were incorporated into the prepared TCRbeta library. TCRdb reprocessed the PCR reads with MiXCR, giving one entry per CDR3 protein. The sample consists of 500,000 or so distinct CDR3 sequences, approximately 29% of them appearing once. The material sequenced was PBMCs from the stem cell graft donor, taken from the stem cell graft. The origin of the receptors is a human donor who donated a stem cell graft to a child with aplastic anemia.

The V and J genes are TRBV20-1 and TRBJ2-1; no definite D call. The germline CDR1 and CDR2 sequences are DFQATT and SNEGSKA (reference sequence). The CDR3 has 14 residues. Trimming left V 6 bases short and J 2 bases short, with 14 bases between. As DNA, the CDR3 is TGCAGTGCCACGAGTACCATAGCCTACAATGAGCAGTTCTTC. Translation: CSATSTIAYNEQFF.

The J gene is TRBJ1-5, the V gene TRBV20-1; 9 bases are shared with TRBD1. Germline trimming cut 6 bases from V and 1 base from J; bases unmatched to any gene: 10. This CDR3 has 16 amino acids. Germline lookup yields CDR1 DFQATT and CDR2 SNEGSKA (reference sequence). The CDR3: CSASWGQGGSNQPQHF. The CDR3 DNA reads TGCAGTGCCTCCTGGGGACAGGGAGGGAGCAATCAGCCCCAGCATTTT.

The rearrangement uses TRBV6-1 and TRBJ1-2; no firm D call. The CDR3 runs 14 residues. Trimming stripped 7 bases from V and 2 bases from J, with 14 bases between. In germline, CDR1 is MNHNS, CDR2 SASEGT. DNA of the CDR3: TGTGCCAGCACCATACCCGGAGGCAACTATGGCTACACCTTC. The encoded protein is CASTIPGGNYGYTF.

The chain links TRBV19 to TRBJ2-1; 9 positions agree with TRBD2. V was clipped by 8 bases and J by 6 bases; unmatched bases: 11. Germline loops: CDR1 LNHDA, CDR2 SQIVND (reference sequence). The CDR3 consists of 15 residues. In nucleotides, the CDR3 is TGTGCCAGTTTTTCTACCGGGACTAGCTCCAATGAGCAGTTCTTC. This sequence encodes CASFSTGTSSNEQFF.

The J gene is TRBJ2-7, the V gene TRBV27; the match to TRBD1 covers 9 bases. CDR3 length equals 14 residues. Germline V CDR1 and CDR2: MNHEY, SMNVEV (reference sequence). Unmatched junction bases numbered 2, after V lost 5 bases and J lost 0 bases. The CDR3 nucleotides read TGTGCCAGCAGTACAGGGGGCGGCTCCTACGAGCAGTACTTC. Amino acid sequence: CASSTGGGSYEQYF.

The sample holds a few counts of this clonotype. V usage is TRBV20-1 and J usage is TRBJ2-1, with 7 bases fitting TRBD1. Germline V gene lookup returns CDR1 DFQATT and CDR2 SNEGSKA (reference sequence). V lost 5 bases, J lost 2 bases, and 9 bases stayed unmatched. CDR3 length equals 15 residues. The CDR3 DNA reads as TGCAGTGCTGGATCGGGACAGCGACCCTACAATGAGCAGTTCTTC. Protein: CSAGSGQRPYNEQFF.

The rearrangement joins TRBV7-2 to TRBJ2-1; the match to TRBD2 covers 7 bases. The V gene's germline CDR1 is SGHTA and CDR2 FQGNSA. This CDR3 is 15 amino acids long. The J segment lost 9 bases and the V segment lost 5 bases, leaving 13 bases of the junction unmatched. The CDR3 sequence is CASSVEGGRVSEQFF. CDR3 DNA sequence: TGTGCCAGCAGCGTAGAGGGCGGGAGAGTTAGTGAGCAGTTCTTC.

The genes are TRBV7-2 and TRBJ2-7; 10 positions agree with TRBD2. Per the germline V gene, CDR1 is SGHTA and CDR2 is FQGNSA. The ends lost 5 bases at V and 2 bases at J; junction bases unmatched: 6. There are 15 residues in the CDR3. Here the CDR3 reads CASSPQAGGAYEQYV. Written as DNA, the CDR3 is TGTGCCAGCAGCCCTCAAGCGGGAGGGGCCTACGAGCAGTACGTC.

This sequence joins TRBV20-1 and TRBJ2-4; perhaps TRBD2 as D (6 bases). The CDR3 extends over 15 amino acids. The V and J ends lost 3 bases and 6 bases respectively, with 18 bases between them. Per germline, CDR1 DFQATT and CDR2 SNEGSKA (reference sequence). CDR3 DNA: TGCAGTGCTAGCCGGGGGTGGGAGTTGGGAAACATTCAGTACTTC. Its protein is CSASRGWELGNIQYF.

This clonotype was picked up a small number of times. This chain links TRBV10-3 with TRBJ2-1; 7 bases line up with TRBD2. Germline CDR1 reads ENHRY; CDR2 reads SYGVKD. The trim removed 6 bases at V and 1 base at J, leaving 6 bases unmatched. The CDR3 consists of 15 residues. CDR3 DNA sequence: TGTGCCATCAGCGAGCTAGCGGTTTCCTACAATGAGCAGTTCTTC. It is translated as CAISELAVSYNEQFF.

The J gene is TRBJ2-1, the V gene TRBV7-2; TRBD2 aligns across 7 bases. The germline CDR1 and CDR2 sequences are SGHTA and FQGNSA. The CDR3 totals 13 residues. The junction had 5 bases not matched to a gene; V was cut back by 7 bases and J by 5 bases. CDR3 loop: CASNKRDDNEQFF. The CDR3 nucleotides read TGTGCCAGCAACAAGCGGGACGACAATGAGCAGTTCTTC. The full variable domain, completed using reference TRBV7-2 and TRBJ2-1, is GAGVSQSPSNKVTEKGKDVELRCDPISGHTALYWYRQSLGQGLEFLIYFQGNSAPDKSGLPSDRFSAERTGGSVSTLTIQRTQQEDSAVYLCASNKRDDNEQFFGPGTRLTVL.

The chain joins TRBV7-2 to TRBJ1-2; weak D call: TRBD1 (5 bases). Trimming pared 2 bases from V and 0 bases from J, leaving 13 bases between. From germline, CDR1 is SGHTA and CDR2 FQGNSA. The CDR3 runs 16 residues. CDR3 in amino acids: CASSLSRQTSNYGYTF. The CDR3 bases are TGTGCCAGCAGCTTAAGTCGACAGACCTCTAACTATGGCTACACCTTC.

V gene TRBV5-5 combines with J gene TRBJ1-5, with D hard to call. CDR3 length: 16 amino acids. V lost 0 bases to trimming and J lost 2 bases, with 12 bases between them. Germline V gene sequence: CDR1 SGHKS, CDR2 YYEKEE (reference sequence). DNA of the CDR3: TGTGCCAGCAGCTTGGTTGGCAGTCCCGGCAATCAGCCCCAGCATTTT. Its translation is CASSLVGSPGNQPQHF.

This chain uses TRBV19 with TRBJ2-6; D may be TRBD1 (6 bases). V lost 0 bases and J lost 4, with 13 bases in between. The CDR3 runs to 17 residues. Germline V gives CDR1 LNHDA, CDR2 SQIVND (reference sequence). This CDR3 reads CASSIDAGAAGANVLTF. Written as DNA, the CDR3 is TGTGCCAGTAGTATAGATGCAGGGGCAGCCGGGGCCAACGTCCTGACTTTC.

The V call is TRBV5-1, the J call TRBJ2-1, with no clear D. The CDR3 loop spans 15 amino acids. Germline V gene data show CDR1 as SGHRS and CDR2 as YFSETQ. V was clipped by 0 bases and J by 5 bases, with 12 bases between them. Written as DNA, the CDR3 is TGCGCCAGCAGCTTGGCAGAGAGAGTTGACAATGAGCAGTTCTTC. Amino acid sequence: CASSLAERVDNEQFF.

This clonotype was seen only a few times. V gene TRBV20-1 combines with J gene TRBJ1-1; D is uncertain. The CDR3 spans 14 residues. V shed 0 bases and J shed 1 base, with 9 bases lying between them. Germline V gene lookup returns CDR1 DFQATT and CDR2 SNEGSKA (reference sequence). This chain's CDR3 is CSARDGRKNTEAFF. CDR3 DNA sequence: TGCAGTGCTAGAGATGGCCGGAAGAACACTGAAGCTTTCTTT.